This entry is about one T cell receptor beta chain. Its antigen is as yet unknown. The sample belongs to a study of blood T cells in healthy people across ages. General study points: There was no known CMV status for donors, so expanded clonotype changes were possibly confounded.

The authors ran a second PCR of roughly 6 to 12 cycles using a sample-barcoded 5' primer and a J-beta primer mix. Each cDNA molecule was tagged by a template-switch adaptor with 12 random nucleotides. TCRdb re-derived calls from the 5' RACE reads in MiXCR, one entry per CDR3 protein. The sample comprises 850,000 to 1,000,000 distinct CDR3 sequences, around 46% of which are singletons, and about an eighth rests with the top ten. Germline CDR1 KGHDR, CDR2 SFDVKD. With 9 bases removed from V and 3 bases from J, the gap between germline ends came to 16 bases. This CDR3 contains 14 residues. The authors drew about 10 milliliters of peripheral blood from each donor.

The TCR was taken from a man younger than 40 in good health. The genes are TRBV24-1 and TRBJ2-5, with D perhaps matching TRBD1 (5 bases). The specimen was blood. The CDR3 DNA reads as TGTGCCACCTCGCCTAAACAGGAAAAAGAGACCCAGTACTTC. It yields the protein CATSPKQEKETQYF.